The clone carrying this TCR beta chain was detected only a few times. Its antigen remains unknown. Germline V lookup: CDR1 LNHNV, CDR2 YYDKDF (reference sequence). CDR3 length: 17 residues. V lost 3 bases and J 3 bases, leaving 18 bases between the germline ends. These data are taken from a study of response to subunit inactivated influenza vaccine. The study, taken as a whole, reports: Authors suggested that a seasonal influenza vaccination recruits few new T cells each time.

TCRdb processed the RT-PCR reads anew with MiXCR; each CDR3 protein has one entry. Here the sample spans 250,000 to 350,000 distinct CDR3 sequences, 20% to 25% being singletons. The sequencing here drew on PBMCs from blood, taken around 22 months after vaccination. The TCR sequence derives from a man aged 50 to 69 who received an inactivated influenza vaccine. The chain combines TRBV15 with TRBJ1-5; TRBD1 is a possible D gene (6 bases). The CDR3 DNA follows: TGTGCCACCAGCAGTAGGGGTGGGGGGCCCGCCAATCAGCCCCAGCATTTT. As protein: CATSSRGGGPANQPQHF. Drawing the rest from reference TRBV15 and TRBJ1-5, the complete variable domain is DAMVIQNPRYQVTQFGKPVTLSCSQTLNHNVMYWYQQKSSQAPKLLFHYYDKDFNNEADTPDNFQSRRPNTSFCFLDIRSPGLGDTAMYLCATSSRGGGPANQPQHFGDGTRLSIL.